The rows below give T cell receptor beta chains drawn from one sample of a study of blood T cell repertoires in COVID-19. Assay: immunoSEQ multiplex PCR; the TCRdb copy retains only in-frame clones and omits some. Of roughly 98,000 clones detected, approximately 80% appear once; the ten largest clones hold approximately 10%. Specimen: peripheral blood. These receptors were collected from a woman between 65 and 79 years old with active or convalescent COVID-19. Both conserved end residues are trimmed from each CDR3.

V	length	J	CDR3
TRBV6-6	12	TRBJ2-1	ASGDSGGNNEQF
TRBV7-2	14	TRBJ1-3	ASSSPTGVDGNTIY
TRBV7-8	11	TRBJ1-2	ASSLGAGGGYT
TRBV28	10	TRBJ1-4	ASRQGREKLF
TRBV3-1/TRBV3-2	15	TRBJ1-2	ASSQDPSGGLGYGYT
TRBV6-5	11	TRBJ1-2	ASSYSRGSSYT
TRBV18	10	TRBJ2-7	ASSPGGYEQY
TRBV7-2	12	TRBJ2-2	ASSLQLASGELF
TRBV24-1	12	TRBJ1-2	ATSGQKGEYGYT
TRBV2	13	TRBJ2-3	ASIERGDRTDTQY
TRBV4-3	13	TRBJ1-2	ASSQESLANYGYT
TRBV15	13	TRBJ2-5	ATSTRKGEQETQY
TRBV3-1/TRBV3-2	13	TRBJ2-2	ASSRPGQGTGELF
TRBV7-2	13	TRBJ1-6	ASSSRTGGNSPLH
TRBV19	10	TRBJ1-2	ASSILRGGYT
TRBV12-3/TRBV12-4	11	TRBJ1-5	ASRENSNQPQH
TRBV11-2	11	TRBJ1-1	ASSWGQNTEAF
TRBV6-5	13	TRBJ1-2	ASSKSGGLNYGYT
TRBV5-4	13	TRBJ1-1	ASSLDRQQNTEAF
TRBV3-1/TRBV3-2	10	TRBJ1-6	ASSQADSPLH
TRBV7-9	10	TRBJ1-5	ASSFGNQPQH
TRBV15	15	TRBJ2-2	ATSRDPKGRGTGELF
TRBV5-1	12	TRBJ2-3	ASSDQLAPDTQY
TRBV6-6	11	TRBJ1-1	ASSYGEGAEAF
TRBV28	14	TRBJ1-5	ASSSPLGQNNQPQH
TRBV5-1	12	TRBJ1-1	ASSLLGGNTEAF
TRBV7-2	13	TRBJ2-1	ASSLRGAGENEQF
TRBV5-4	12	TRBJ2-5	AGTSGGSRETQY
TRBV10-2	13	TRBJ1-1	ASSEPGQGNTEAF
TRBV6-4	14	TRBJ1-1	ASSDPTGARNTEAF
TRBV18	12	TRBJ2-3	ASSPTGVTDTQY
TRBV27	14	TRBJ2-1	ASRGQGAQNLNEQF